Each of the 15 T cell receptor beta chains below was sequenced from the same sample in a study of blood T cell repertoires in COVID-19. Some clones are missing from TCRdb's copy, which holds only in-frame ones; the method was immunoSEQ multiplex PCR. The data contain roughly 570,000 clones, approximately 88% of them singletons. The sample comprised peripheral blood. The receptors here all came from a woman between 50 and 59 years old with COVID-19, enrolled during active disease.

The CDR3 nucleotides read TGTGCCAGCAGCTTTATTCGCGGGGTCAGCTCCTACAATGAGCAGTTCTTC. It is translated as CASSFIRGVSSYNEQFF. The J gene is TRBJ2-1, the V gene TRBV11-2; TRBD2 might be the D (6 bases). V was pared by 3 bases and J by 0 bases, with 15 bases between. Per the germline V gene, CDR1 is SGHAT and CDR2 is FQNNGV. The CDR3 is 17 amino acids.

V is TRBV10-3 and J is TRBJ2-2, with 7 bases aligning to TRBD1. CDR1 and CDR2 from the germline V gene are ENHRY and SYGVKD. V shed 0 bases and J 0 bases; nucleotides not matched to a gene: 1. CDR3 length: 16 residues. The CDR3 region has the DNA TGTGCCATCAGTGAGTCGGGGACAGCGAACACCGGGGAGCTGTTTTTT. This encodes CAISESGTANTGELFF.

V is TRBV3-1 (or the pseudogene TRBV3-2) and J is TRBJ2-2; 8 nucleotides line up with TRBD2. Germline values: CDR1 LGHDT, CDR2 YNNKEL (reference sequence). The CDR3 has 15 residues. The J segment lost 5 bases and the V segment lost 1 base, leaving 3 bases of the junction unmatched. The CDR3, as DNA: TGTGCCAGCAGCCAAGGTGCGGGGGGAACCGGGGAGCTGTTTTTT. It codes for CASSQGAGGTGELFF.

V gene TRBV7-9 combines with J gene TRBJ2-7; no clear D gene. The CDR3 spans 12 residues. Trimming took 1 base from V and 5 from J, leaving 6 bases between them. In germline, CDR1 is SEHNR, CDR2 FQNEAQ (reference sequence). The CDR3 loop reads CASSLGQDEQYF. In DNA form, the CDR3 reads TGTGCCAGCAGCTTAGGGCAGGACGAGCAGTACTTC.

V gene TRBV5-4 combines with J gene TRBJ1-1, with TRBD1 matching 8 bases. The CDR3 loop spans 15 amino acids. The J segment lost 1 base and the V segment lost 5 bases, leaving 7 bases of the junction unmatched. Germline CDR1 is SGHNT and CDR2 is YYREEE (reference sequence). Here the CDR3 reads CASRAVQGGNTEAFF. The CDR3 nucleotides are TGTGCCAGCAGGGCAGTACAGGGGGGGAACACTGAAGCTTTCTTT.

This clone was recorded once. The chain is built from TRBV11-2 and TRBJ2-2; 7 bases are shared with TRBD2. Germline V lookup: CDR1 SGHAT, CDR2 FQNNGV. The ends lost 5 bases at V and 5 bases at J; junction bases unmatched: 8. The CDR3 sequence is 15 residues long. CDR3 nucleotides: TGTGCCAGCAGCCCCGGGGCTAGCGGTACCGGGGAGCTGTTTTTT. It translates to CASSPGASGTGELFF. The whole variable domain, remainder taken from reference TRBV11-2 and TRBJ2-2, is EAGVAQSPRYKIIEKRQSVAFWCNPISGHATLYWYQQILGQGPKLLIQFQNNGVVDDSQLPKDRFSAERLKGVDSTLKIQPAKLEDSAVYLCASSPGASGTGELFFGEGSRLTVL.

The CDR3 here is CASSPKLRMEYNEKLFF. The CDR3 DNA is TGCGCCAGCAGCCCCAAACTAAGGATGGAGTATAATGAAAAACTGTTTTTT. The chain combines TRBV4-1 with TRBJ1-4; D gene unclear. CDR1 MGHRA and CDR2 YSYEKL come from the germline V gene. The CDR3 is made up of 17 amino acids. Deletions cut 4 bases from V and 4 bases from J, with 19 bases between.

This sequence joins TRBV5-1 and TRBJ2-1, with a tentative D call TRBD2 (5 bases). V was cut by 6 bases and J by 10 bases, with 26 bases left in between. The CDR3 spans 16 residues. Germline-derived CDR1 and CDR2 are SGHRS and YFSETQ. Written as DNA, the CDR3 is TGCGCCAGCAACCCCGGGGAGCTAGCCCCAGGTCGGGAGCAGTTCTTC. This codes for CASNPGELAPGREQFF.

The chain couples TRBV6-5 to TRBJ1-1; D may be TRBD1 (6 bases). V was cut by 4 bases and J by 0 bases, with 15 bases left in between. Germline loops: CDR1 MNHEY, CDR2 SVGAGI. CDR3 size: 16 residues. The CDR3 protein is CASSFRVQGLNTEAFF. The CDR3 DNA sequence: TGTGCCAGCAGTTTCAGAGTACAGGGCTTGAACACTGAAGCTTTCTTT.

V gene TRBV2 combines with J gene TRBJ1-5, with D maybe TRBD1 (6 bases). Germline CDR1 SNHLY, CDR2 FYNNEI. The CDR3 covers 13 residues. V was clipped by 7 bases and J by 5 bases, with 12 bases between them. The CDR3 DNA is TGTGCCAGCAACAAGGGGGGGGATCAGCCCCAGCATTTT. Translated: CASNKGGDQPQHF.

The chain employs TRBV13 and TRBJ1-3, with a weak D call TRBD1 (5 bases). V dropped 10 bases and J dropped 0 bases, with 13 bases sitting between them. Per germline, CDR1 PRHDT and CDR2 FYEKMQ (reference sequence). The CDR3 is 14 residues long. This chain's CDR3 is CATSDISSGNTIYF. CDR3 DNA: TGTGCCACCTCGGACATTTCCTCTGGAAACACCATATATTTT.

This clone was detected only once. V is TRBV5-4 and J is TRBJ1-6, with TRBD1 matching over 7 bases. J lost 8 bases, V lost 0 bases, and 5 bases had no gene match. The CDR3 is made up of 15 amino acids. The V gene's germline CDR1 is SGHNT and CDR2 YYREEE (reference sequence). The CDR3 reads CASSLDRGNDSPLHF. CDR3 coding DNA: TGTGCCAGCAGCTTGGACAGGGGTAATGATTCACCCCTCCACTTT.

V usage is TRBV19 and J usage is TRBJ2-7; D is possibly TRBD2 (6 bases). In germline, CDR1 is LNHDA, CDR2 SQIVND (reference sequence). V lost 8 bases, J lost 2 bases, and 13 bases lay in between. The CDR3 sequence is 13 residues long. CDR3 DNA: TGTGCCAGTTCTCCGGGACTCCCCTACGAGCAGTACTTC. Its protein is CASSPGLPYEQYF.

The chain uses TRBV24-1 and TRBJ2-4; 7 bases are shared with TRBD2. CDR1 is KGHDR, CDR2 SFDVKD, per germline. V lost 5 bases, J lost 0 bases, and 3 bases stayed unmatched. The CDR3 has 15 amino acids. Here the CDR3 reads CATSGGGVAKNIQYF. The CDR3 nucleotides are TGTGCCACCAGTGGGGGAGGGGTAGCCAAAAACATTCAGTACTTC.

This clone came up once. The CDR3 coding sequence is TGCGCCAGCAGCCCGGGACTAGGAGGCGAGCAGTACTTC. Its protein is CASSPGLGGEQYF. The chain joins TRBV10-1 to TRBJ2-7; 8 bases are a match to TRBD2. J gave up 6 bases and V 6 bases, and 7 bases lay outside the gene matches. The germline gives CDR1 WNHNN, CDR2 SYGVQD (reference sequence). The CDR3 totals 13 residues.